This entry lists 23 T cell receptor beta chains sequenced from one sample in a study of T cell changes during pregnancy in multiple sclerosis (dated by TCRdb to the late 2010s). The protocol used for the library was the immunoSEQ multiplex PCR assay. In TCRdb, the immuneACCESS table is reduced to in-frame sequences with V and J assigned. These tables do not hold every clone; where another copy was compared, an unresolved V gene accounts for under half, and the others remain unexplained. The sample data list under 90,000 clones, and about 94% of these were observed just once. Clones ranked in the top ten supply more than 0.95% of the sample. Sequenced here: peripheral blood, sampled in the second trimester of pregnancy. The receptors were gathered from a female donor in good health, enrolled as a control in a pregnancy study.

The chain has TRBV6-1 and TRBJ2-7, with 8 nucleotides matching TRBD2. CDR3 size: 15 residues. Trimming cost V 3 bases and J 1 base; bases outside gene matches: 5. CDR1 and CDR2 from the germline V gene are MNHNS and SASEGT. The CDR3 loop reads CASSDRASGSYEQYF. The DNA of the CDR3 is TGTGCCAGCAGTGATAGGGCTAGCGGGTCCTACGAGCAGTACTTC.

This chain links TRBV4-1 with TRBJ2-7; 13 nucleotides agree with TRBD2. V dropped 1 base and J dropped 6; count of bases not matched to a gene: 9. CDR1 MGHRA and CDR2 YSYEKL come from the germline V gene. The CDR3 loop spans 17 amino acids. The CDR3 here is CASSQVDLGLAGAEQYF. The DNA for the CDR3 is TGCGCCAGCAGCCAAGTAGATTTAGGACTAGCGGGAGCCGAGCAGTACTTC.

The CDR3 loop is CASSPGSAVKTQYF. CDR3 nucleotide sequence: TGTGCCAGCAGCCCGGGGTCCGCAGTGAAGACCCAGTACTTC. V and J are TRBV28 and TRBJ2-5; a possible D gene is TRBD2 (5 bases). The CDR3 runs 14 residues. Germline CDR1 reads MDHEN; CDR2 reads SYDVKM. V gave up 6 bases and J gave up 6 bases, with 17 bases separating them. Complete variable domain (other parts from reference TRBV28 and TRBJ2-5): DVKVTQSSRYLVKRTGEKVFLECVQDMDHENMFWYRQDPGLGLRLIYFSYDVKMKEKGDIPEGYSVSREKKERFSLILESASTNQTSMYLCASSPGSAVKTQYFGPGTRLLVL.

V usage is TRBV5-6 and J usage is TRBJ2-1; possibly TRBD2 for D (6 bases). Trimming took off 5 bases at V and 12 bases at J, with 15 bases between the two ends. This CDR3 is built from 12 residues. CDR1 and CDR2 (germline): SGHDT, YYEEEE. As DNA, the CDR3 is TGTGCCAGCAGATCTCCGGGGGACTTGCAGTTCTTC. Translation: CASRSPGDLQFF. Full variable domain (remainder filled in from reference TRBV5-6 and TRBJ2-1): DAGVTQSPTHLIKTRGQQVTLRCSPKSGHDTVSWYQQALGQGPQFIFQYYEEEERQRGNFPDRFSGHQFPNYSSELNVNALLLGDSALYLCASRSPGDLQFFGPGTRLTVL.

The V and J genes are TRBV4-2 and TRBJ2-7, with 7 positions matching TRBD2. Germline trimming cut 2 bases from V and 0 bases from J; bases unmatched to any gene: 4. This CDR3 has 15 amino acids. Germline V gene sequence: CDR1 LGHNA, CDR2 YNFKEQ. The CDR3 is CASSQTTSDSYEQYF. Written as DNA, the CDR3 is TGTGCCAGCAGCCAAACTACTAGCGACTCCTACGAGCAGTACTTC.

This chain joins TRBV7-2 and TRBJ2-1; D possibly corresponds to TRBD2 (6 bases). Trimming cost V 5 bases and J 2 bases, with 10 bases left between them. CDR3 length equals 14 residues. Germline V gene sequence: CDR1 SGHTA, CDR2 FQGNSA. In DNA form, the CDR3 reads TGTGCCAGCAGCCCCGGGGGAGCCTACAATGAGCAGTTCTTC. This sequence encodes CASSPGGAYNEQFF.

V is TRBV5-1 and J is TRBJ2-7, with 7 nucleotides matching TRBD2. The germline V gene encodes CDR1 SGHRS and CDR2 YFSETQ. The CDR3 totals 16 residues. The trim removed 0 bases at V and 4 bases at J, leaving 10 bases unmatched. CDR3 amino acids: CASSLAFTSAKYEQYF. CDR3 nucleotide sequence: TGCGCCAGCAGCTTGGCTTTCACTAGCGCCAAGTACGAGCAGTACTTC. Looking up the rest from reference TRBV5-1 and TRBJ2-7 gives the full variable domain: KAGVTQTPRYLIKTRGQQVTLSCSPISGHRSVSWYQQTPGQGLQFLFEYFSETQRNKGNFPGRFSGRQFSNSRSEMNVSTLELGDSALYLCASSLAFTSAKYEQYFGPGTRLTVT.

The CDR3 DNA is TGTGCCAGCAGTACCCCGGACAGGGGCACAGATACGCAGTATTTT. It specifies CASSTPDRGTDTQYF. This sequence joins TRBV28 and TRBJ2-3; 8 bases agree with TRBD1. The CDR3 has 15 amino acids. J lost 1 base, V lost 5 bases, and 5 bases had no gene match. Looked up from germline, CDR1 is MDHEN and CDR2 is SYDVKM.

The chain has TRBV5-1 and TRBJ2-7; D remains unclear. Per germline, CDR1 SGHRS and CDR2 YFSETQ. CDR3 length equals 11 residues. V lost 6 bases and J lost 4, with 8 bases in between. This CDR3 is CASKSEYEQYF. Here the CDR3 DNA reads TGCGCCAGCAAGAGTGAATACGAGCAGTACTTC.

The CDR3 sequence: CASSPREGLFSSGANVLTF. DNA for the CDR3: TGTGCCAGCAGCCCTCGGGAGGGGCTATTTTCCTCTGGGGCCAACGTCCTGACTTTC. This rearrangement joins TRBV9 to TRBJ2-6; 8 bases fit TRBD2. The trim removed 4 bases at V and 0 bases at J, leaving 12 bases unmatched. Germline V gene data show CDR1 as SGDLS and CDR2 as YYNGEE. This CDR3 region has 19 residues.

The CDR3 sequence: CASRRFAEQYF. CDR3 DNA sequence: TGTGCCAGCAGGCGCTTCGCCGAGCAGTACTTC. The gene calls are TRBV6-5 and TRBJ2-7; D remains unclear. Trimming took 6 bases from V and 6 from J, leaving 9 bases between them. The CDR3 consists of 11 residues. Germline loops: CDR1 MNHEY, CDR2 SVGAGI.

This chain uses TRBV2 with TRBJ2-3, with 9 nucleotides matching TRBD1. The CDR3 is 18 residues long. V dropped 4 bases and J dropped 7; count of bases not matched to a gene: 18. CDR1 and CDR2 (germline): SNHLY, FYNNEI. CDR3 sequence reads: CASSAIRATGGGLNTQYF. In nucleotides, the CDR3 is TGTGCCAGCAGTGCGATCCGAGCCACAGGGGGCGGGTTAAATACGCAGTATTTT.

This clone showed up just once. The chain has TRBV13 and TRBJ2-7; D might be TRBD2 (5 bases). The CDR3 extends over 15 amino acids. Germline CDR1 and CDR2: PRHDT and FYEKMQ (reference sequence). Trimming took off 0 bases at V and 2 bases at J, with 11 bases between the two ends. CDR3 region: CASSLGRLGAYEQYF. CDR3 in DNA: TGTGCCAGCAGCTTAGGTCGACTCGGGGCCTACGAGCAGTACTTC.

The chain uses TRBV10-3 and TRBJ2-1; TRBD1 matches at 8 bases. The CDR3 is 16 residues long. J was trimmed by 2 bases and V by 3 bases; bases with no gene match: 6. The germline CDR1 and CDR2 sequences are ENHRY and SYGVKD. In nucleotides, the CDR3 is TGTGCCATCAGTGACCAGGGGGCAGCGGCCTACAATGAGCAGTTCTTC. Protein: CAISDQGAAAYNEQFF.

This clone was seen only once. Written as DNA, the CDR3 is TGTGCCAGCCGGCGGACTAGCGGGAACTACAATGAGCAGTTCTTC. Amino acid sequence: CASRRTSGNYNEQFF. The V gene is TRBV7-9, the J gene TRBJ2-1; 12 nucleotides agree with TRBD2. CDR3 length equals 15 residues. The V gene end was trimmed by 8 bases and the J gene end by 3 bases; junction bases not matched to a gene: 5. Germline-derived CDR1 and CDR2 are SEHNR and FQNEAQ (reference sequence).

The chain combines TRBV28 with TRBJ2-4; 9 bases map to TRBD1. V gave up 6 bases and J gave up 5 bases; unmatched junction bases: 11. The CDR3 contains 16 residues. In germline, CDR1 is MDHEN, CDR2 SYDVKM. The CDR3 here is CASSPGTGSFENIQYF. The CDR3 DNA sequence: TGTGCCAGCAGCCCCGGGACAGGGTCGTTCGAAAACATTCAGTACTTC.

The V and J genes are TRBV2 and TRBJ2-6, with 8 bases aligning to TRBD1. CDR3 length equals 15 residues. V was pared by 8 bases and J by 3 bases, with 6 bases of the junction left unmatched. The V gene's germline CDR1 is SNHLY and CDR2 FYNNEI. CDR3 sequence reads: CASRTGSGGANVLTF. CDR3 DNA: TGTGCCAGCCGGACAGGGTCTGGTGGGGCCAACGTCCTGACTTTC.

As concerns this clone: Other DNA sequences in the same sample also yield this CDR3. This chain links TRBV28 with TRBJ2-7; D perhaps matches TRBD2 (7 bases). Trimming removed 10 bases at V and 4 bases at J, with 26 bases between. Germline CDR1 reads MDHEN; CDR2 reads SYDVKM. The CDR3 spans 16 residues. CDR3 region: CATFAYGEGGSYEQYF. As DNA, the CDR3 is TGTGCCACCTTCGCGTACGGGGAGGGGGGATCTTACGAGCAGTACTTC.

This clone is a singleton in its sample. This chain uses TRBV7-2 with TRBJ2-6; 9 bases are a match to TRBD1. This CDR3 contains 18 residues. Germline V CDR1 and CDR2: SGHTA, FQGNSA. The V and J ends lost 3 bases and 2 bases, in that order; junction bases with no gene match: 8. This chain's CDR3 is CASSFKTGGTAGANVLTF. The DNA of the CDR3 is TGTGCCAGCAGCTTTAAGACAGGGGGGACTGCTGGGGCCAACGTCCTGACTTTC. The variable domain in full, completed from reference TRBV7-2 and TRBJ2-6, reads GAGVSQSPSNKVTEKGKDVELRCDPISGHTALYWYRQSLGQGLEFLIYFQGNSAPDKSGLPSDRFSAERTGGSVSTLTIQRTQQEDSAVYLCASSFKTGGTAGANVLTFGAGSRLTVL.

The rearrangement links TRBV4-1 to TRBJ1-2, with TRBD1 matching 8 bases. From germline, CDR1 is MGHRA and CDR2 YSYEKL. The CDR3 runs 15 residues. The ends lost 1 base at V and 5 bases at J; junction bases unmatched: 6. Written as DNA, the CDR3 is TGCGCCAGCAGCCAAGCGGACAGGGAGCGGTATGGCTACACCTTC. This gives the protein CASSQADRERYGYTF.

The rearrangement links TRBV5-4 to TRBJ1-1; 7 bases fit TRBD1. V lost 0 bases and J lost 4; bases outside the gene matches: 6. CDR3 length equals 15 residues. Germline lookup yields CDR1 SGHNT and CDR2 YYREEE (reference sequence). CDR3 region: CASSLGQGEGTEAFF. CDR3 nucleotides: TGTGCCAGCAGCTTGGGACAGGGTGAGGGCACTGAAGCTTTCTTT.

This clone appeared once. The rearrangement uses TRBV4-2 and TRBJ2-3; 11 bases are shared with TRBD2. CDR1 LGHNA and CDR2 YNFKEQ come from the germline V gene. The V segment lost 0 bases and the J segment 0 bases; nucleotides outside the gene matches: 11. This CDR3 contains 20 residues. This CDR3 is CASSQDYWGLAARSTDTQYF. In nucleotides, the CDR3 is TGTGCCAGCAGCCAAGATTACTGGGGACTAGCGGCTCGGAGCACAGATACGCAGTATTTT.

CDR3: CASSQRETLENEQFF. The CDR3 bases are TGCGCCAGCAGCCAGCGGGAGACATTAGAGAATGAGCAGTTCTTC. The chain combines TRBV4-1 with TRBJ2-1; 7 bases agree with TRBD2. This CDR3 is built from 15 residues. The V and J ends lost 3 bases and 7 bases, in that order; junction bases with no gene match: 9. Germline V gives CDR1 MGHRA, CDR2 YSYEKL.